The present T cell receptor (beta chain) was sequenced within a study of blood T cell repertoires in COVID-19 (TCRdb year 2020). Regarding the complete study: The collaborator samples originated in the United States, Italy and Spain and spanned the acute and convalescent phases of COVID-19. The prospective study material was composed of cDNA or gDNA derived from T cells, B-cell-depleted T cells, or PBMCs. Subjects who had been exposed to COVID-19, were actively infected with it, or had recovered from it provided the deeply sampled blood TCRbeta repertoires that made up the dataset. The repertoires were made available in a free public database intended to serve as a resource for research on the immune response to SARS-CoV-2. The samples were drawn from two sources: the first 160 participants of the ongoing ImmuneRACE study, and fewer than 1,500 subjects contributed by 6 global collaborators. Sample metadata almost always included a de-identified subject ID, COVID-19 status, age in years and sex. HLA class I and class II types, where available, came from metadata supplied by the sample provider rather than from assay-based typing. What the work shows at the level of the full study, not this receptor alone: The amount of clinical and demographic metadata varied by source and participant and was provided uncurated.

Collaborating institutions collected whole blood in K2EDTA tubes following their own protocols. For TCRbeta analysis, collaborators shipped samples in one of three forms: frozen whole blood, isolated PBMCs, or DNA extracted from either of those sample types. About this clone: The specificity of this receptor is unknown. Within one base of it there is no much larger clone, and no base qualities were kept.

TCRbeta CDR3 regions were amplified from genomic DNA by means of the immunoSEQ Assay, a bias-controlled multiplex PCR. In the authors' own workflow: Nucleated cell counts per sample were estimated from amplification of reference gene primers within the assay. To quantify the absolute abundance of each unique TCRbeta CDR3 rearrangement, sequence reads were collapsed and filtered. For each sample, productive Simpson clonality was calculated as the square root of Simpson's diversity index over productive rearrangements. As stored in TCRdb, this immuneACCESS dataset retains in-frame rearrangements with V and J assigned. A fraction of the clones does not appear; measured against another copy, unresolved V genes explain less than half of the discrepancy, and the remainder lacks a known reason. V, J and clone size were drawn from that table, and D and trimming were deduced from the DNA. The sample data list some 150,000 clones, and approximately 87% of these were observed just once. The ten largest account for under 9% of the sample.

This TCR came from a woman aged 50 to 60 with active or convalescent COVID-19. Sample: peripheral blood.

The DNA sequence is given as TGTGCCAGCAGCTCACAGGGGGCGCAAGGAAACACCATATATTTT. It is translated as CASSSQGAQGNTIYF. The receptor chain draws on TRBV28 and TRBJ1-3; 9 junctional bases match TRBD1. As encoded in the germline V gene, CDR1 is MDHEN while CDR2 is SYDVKM. The CDR3 has 15 amino acids, counting the end cysteine and phenylalanine. The kept DNA is CDR3 alone, 45 bases in frame from the first base. Unmatched junction bases come to 7, with V trimmed by 6 bases and J by 4 bases.